This TCR beta chain was captured by sequencing in a study of blood T cell repertoires in COVID-19. CDR3 length: 15 amino acids. V was clipped by 0 bases and J by 5 bases; unmatched bases: 4. Germline V lookup: CDR1 LNHDA, CDR2 SQIVND (reference sequence). Produced via immunoSEQ multiplex PCR; TCRdb's table is partial and in-frame only. The repertoire holds about 150,000 clones, roughly nine tenths seen once, with around 1.6% in the top ten. Source material: peripheral blood. The origin of this receptor is a human donor in a cohort sampled during active COVID-19. J is TRBJ1-2 and V is TRBV19, with 9 nucleotides matching TRBD1. The CDR3 region has the DNA TGTGCCAGTAGTATAGATGGTGGACAGGGGTATGGCTACACCTTC. Protein product: CASSIDGGQGYGYTF.